The clone carrying this T cell receptor beta chain was found a few times. Its target is not known. The data derive from a study of T cell repertoires in cytomegalovirus infection. Findings and caveats of the study: Across the ex vivo response, the dominant clonotypes were HLA-C-restricted CMV-specific TCR beta clonotypes.

V was trimmed by 4 bases and J by 0 bases, leaving 8 bases between them. CDR1 SGHTA and CDR2 FQGNSA come from the germline V gene. CDR3 length: 14 amino acids. MiXCR, run by TCRdb on the reads, gives a single entry per CDR3 protein. In the table there are some 700,000 distinct CDR3 sequences, around 30% of which are singletons. V is TRBV7-2 and J is TRBJ2-3; D unresolved. This receptor was taken from a human donor in good health (CMV status not recorded). Some clones in this sample may be carry-over from other donors' samples. Sequencing was performed on cultured PBMCs, taken from culture after CMV antigen stimulation. Written as DNA, the CDR3 is TGTGCCAGCAGCTGGTTATCAAGCACAGATACGCAGTATTTT. It yields the protein CASSWLSSTDTQYF.